This is a list of T cell receptor beta chains from one sample in a study of blood T cell repertoires in COVID-19. Assay: immunoSEQ multiplex PCR; the TCRdb copy retains only in-frame clones and omits some. Of 150,000 to 250,000 clones listed, roughly three quarters were seen once; the top ten hold 5.5% to 7%. The specimen sequenced was peripheral blood. These receptors were taken from a woman between 40 and 55 years old with COVID-19, enrolled during active disease. Both conserved end residues are part of each CDR3. A D gene is named only where the DNA matches it firmly. Some rows have no size entry. The others give once, few or many, or a class for an expanded clone.

d_call	clone_size	j_call	cdr3_length	v_call	cdr3_aa	cdr3_nt
NA	NA	TRBJ2-6	18	TRBV18	CASSPTGTHVGGANVLTF	TGTGCCAGCTCACCTACAGGAACCCACGTCGGTGGGGCCAACGTCCTGACTTTC
NA	NA	TRBJ2-7	15	TRBV27	CASSFLDGSSYEQYF	TGTGCCAGCAGTTTCCTAGACGGGTCCTCCTACGAGCAGTACTTC
NA	NA	TRBJ2-1	13	TRBV10-1	CASGPGLGTEQFF	TGCGCCAGCGGCCCCGGACTGGGTACGGAGCAGTTCTTC
NA	once	TRBJ1-5	13	TRBV6-6	CATFGGRNQPQHF	TGTGCCACTTTCGGAGGGAGGAATCAGCCCCAGCATTTT
TRBD2	NA	TRBJ2-1	17	TRBV11-3	CASSLAAGGPPYNEQFF	TGTGCCAGCAGCTTAGCCGCGGGGGGCCCCCCCTACAATGAGCAGTTCTTC
TRBD1	NA	TRBJ2-1	15	TRBV2	CASSDPRTGWDEQFF	TGTGCCAGCAGTGATCCCCGGACAGGGTGGGATGAGCAGTTCTTC
NA	NA	TRBJ2-3	15	TRBV27	CASSFLADSTDTQYF	TGTGCCAGCAGCTTTCTGGCGGATAGCACAGATACGCAGTATTTT
TRBD1	NA	TRBJ1-1	16	TRBV11-2	CASSLGGQGRVSGAFF	TGTGCCAGCAGCTTAGGGGGACAGGGAAGGGTATCGGGCGCTTTCTTT
NA	NA	TRBJ1-2	12	TRBV25-1	CASSGPEGGYTF	TGTGCCAGCAGTGGTCCGGAGGGGGGCTACACCTTC
NA	NA	TRBJ1-4	16	TRBV4-1	CASSQDLAGVGEKLFF	TGCGCCAGCAGCCAAGATCTGGCCGGGGTAGGTGAAAAACTGTTTTTT
NA	NA	TRBJ2-1	13	TRBV10-1	CASSPTAYNEQFF	TGCGCCAGCAGCCCGACAGCCTACAATGAGCAGTTCTTC
TRBD2	NA	TRBJ2-1	16	TRBV14	CASSRGRGALTDEQFF	TGTGCCAGCAGCCGCGGGCGGGGGGCACTTACGGATGAGCAGTTCTTC
TRBD2	NA	TRBJ2-1	16	TRBV5-4	CASSLGAGGPRNEQFF	TGTGCCAGCAGCTTGGGTGCGGGAGGGCCGAGGAATGAGCAGTTCTTC
NA	NA	TRBJ2-1	13	TRBV28	CASSLPTDNEQFF	TGTGCCAGCAGTTTACCCACGGACAATGAGCAGTTCTTC
TRBD2	NA	TRBJ2-1	15	TRBV5-1	CASSSGTSGGESQFF	TGCGCCAGCAGCTCCGGGACTAGCGGGGGGGAATCCCAGTTCTTC
TRBD1	few	TRBJ2-1	15	TRBV7-9	CASSPARGPDNEQFF	TGTGCCAGCAGCCCAGCCAGGGGGCCGGATAATGAGCAGTTCTTC
NA	few	TRBJ1-2	16	TRBV18	CASTQGHGGKNYGYTF	TGTGCCAGCACCCAGGGTCATGGGGGCAAAAACTATGGCTACACCTTC
TRBD1	NA	TRBJ1-4	16	TRBV19	CASSRTGVATNEKLFF	TGTGCCAGTAGTAGGACAGGGGTTGCAACTAATGAAAAACTGTTTTTT
NA	NA	TRBJ1-2	14	TRBV4-2	CASSQAAGAEGYTF	TGTGCCAGCAGCCAAGCAGCAGGGGCAGAAGGCTACACCTTC
TRBD1	few	TRBJ1-5	16	TRBV7-9	CASSLWLGQGNQPQHF	TGTGCCAGCAGCTTATGGCTTGGACAGGGCAATCAGCCCCAGCATTTT
TRBD1	NA	TRBJ2-2	15	TRBV4-2	CASSQGQGGTGELFF	TGTGCCAGCAGCCAGGGACAGGGAGGAACCGGGGAGCTGTTTTTT
NA	NA	TRBJ1-1	12	TRBV20-1	CSASTARTEAFF	TGCAGTGCTAGTACCGCGAGAACTGAAGCTTTCTTT
TRBD2	NA	TRBJ2-1	15	TRBV4-1	CASSQDMGGFYEQFF	TGCGCCAGCAGCCAAGATATGGGAGGGTTCTATGAGCAGTTCTTC
TRBD2	NA	TRBJ2-3	15	TRBV4-2	CASSLGSSGGDTQYF	TGTGCCAGCAGCCTAGGGAGTAGCGGGGGGGATACGCAGTATTTT
TRBD1	NA	TRBJ1-6	14	TRBV5-1	CASSPGGQNSPLHF	TGCGCCAGCAGCCCCGGGGGACAGAATTCACCCCTCCACTTT
TRBD2	NA	TRBJ2-2	19	TRBV9	CASSVESAGRDPNTGELFF	TGTGCCAGCAGCGTAGAATCTGCAGGGAGGGACCCGAACACCGGGGAGCTGTTTTTT
NA	once	TRBJ1-2	15	TRBV11-2	CASSLLPHSIGGYTF	TGTGCCAGCAGCTTACTCCCCCACAGTATAGGTGGCTACACCTTC
NA	NA	TRBJ1-4	14	TRBV5-1	CASSLGGTNEKLFF	TGCGCCAGCAGCTTGGGGGGCACTAATGAAAAACTGTTTTTT
NA	NA	TRBJ2-3	13	TRBV9	CASSVGAGDTQYF	TGTGCCAGCAGCGTAGGGGCGGGAGATACGCAGTATTTT
NA	NA	TRBJ2-2	14	TRBV30	CAYNRLANTGELFF	TGTGCCTATAATAGGCTAGCGAACACCGGGGAGCTGTTTTTT
TRBD2	NA	TRBJ2-1	16	TRBV28	CASNGIGTSGGREQFF	TGTGCCAGCAACGGGATTGGGACTAGCGGGGGGAGAGAGCAGTTCTTC
NA	NA	TRBJ1-4	16	TRBV9	CASSVEDWLVGEKLFF	TGTGCCAGCAGCGTAGAGGATTGGTTGGTCGGGGAAAAACTGTTTTTT
NA	NA	TRBJ2-7	15	TRBV4-2	CASSQEGNRGGEQYF	TGTGCCAGCAGCCAAGAAGGGAACAGGGGGGGCGAGCAGTACTTC
NA	NA	TRBJ1-1	12	TRBV9	CASSVDFGEAFF	TGTGCCAGCAGCGTAGACTTCGGTGAAGCTTTCTTT
TRBD1	NA	TRBJ1-2	14	TRBV7-8	CASSSRTGAYGYTF	TGTGCCAGCAGCTCTCGGACAGGGGCCTATGGCTACACCTTC
NA	NA	TRBJ2-2	14	TRBV7-9	CASSYSSNTGELFF	TGTGCCAGCAGTTACAGCTCGAACACCGGGGAGCTGTTTTTT
NA	NA	TRBJ2-7	16	TRBV10-3	CAISDAGSRSSYEQYF	TGTGCCATCAGTGATGCCGGGTCCCGGAGCTCCTACGAGCAGTACTTC
TRBD1	NA	TRBJ2-7	15	TRBV4-1	CASSQVWGQGGEQYF	TGCGCCAGCAGCCAAGTGTGGGGACAGGGAGGAGAGCAGTACTTC
NA	NA	TRBJ1-5	15	TRBV9	CASSVGQAVNQPQHF	TGTGCCAGCAGCGTAGGACAGGCTGTAAATCAGCCCCAGCATTTT
TRBD2	once	TRBJ2-1	16	TRBV7-2	CASTQGGRGGPNEQFF	TGTGCCAGCACCCAAGGGGGGCGGGGGGGCCCCAATGAGCAGTTCTTC
TRBD2	NA	TRBJ2-5	16	TRBV7-7	CASSTGRAGGRETQYF	TGTGCCAGCAGCACGGGCCGAGCGGGGGGACGAGAGACCCAGTACTTC
TRBD2	NA	TRBJ2-7	16	TRBV6-5	CASSYWGTSGRYEQYF	TGTGCCAGCAGTTACTGGGGGACTAGCGGGAGGTACGAGCAGTACTTC
TRBD1	NA	TRBJ1-5	15	TRBV5-6	CASSLYTGGNQPQHF	TGTGCCAGCAGCTTGTACACAGGGGGCAATCAGCCCCAGCATTTT
TRBD2	NA	TRBJ2-5	15	TRBV10-3	CAITPGLAVGETQYF	TGTGCCATCACTCCGGGACTAGCGGTTGGAGAGACCCAGTACTTC
NA	NA	TRBJ1-1	15	TRBV2	CASSEALYLNTEAFF	TGTGCCAGCAGTGAAGCGCTTTACTTGAACACTGAAGCTTTCTTT
NA	NA	TRBJ2-3	13	TRBV7-8	CASSLGLEDTQYF	TGTGCCAGCAGCTTAGGGTTGGAGGATACGCAGTATTTT
TRBD2	NA	TRBJ2-7	15	TRBV7-9	CASSSIPSGAYEQYF	TGTGCCAGCAGCTCCATCCCTAGCGGTGCCTACGAGCAGTACTTC
TRBD2	NA	TRBJ2-7	15	TRBV15	CATSAGLAGPYEQYF	TGTGCCACCAGCGCGGGGCTAGCGGGGCCCTACGAGCAGTACTTC
TRBD2	few	TRBJ2-5	18	TRBV9	CASSGGLAGGLYQETQYF	TGTGCCAGCAGCGGAGGACTAGCGGGGGGCCTGTACCAAGAGACCCAGTACTTC
NA	NA	TRBJ2-3	17	TRBV7-2	CASSLGGPSIPTDTQYF	TGTGCCAGCAGCTTAGGCGGGCCTAGCATCCCCACAGATACGCAGTATTTT